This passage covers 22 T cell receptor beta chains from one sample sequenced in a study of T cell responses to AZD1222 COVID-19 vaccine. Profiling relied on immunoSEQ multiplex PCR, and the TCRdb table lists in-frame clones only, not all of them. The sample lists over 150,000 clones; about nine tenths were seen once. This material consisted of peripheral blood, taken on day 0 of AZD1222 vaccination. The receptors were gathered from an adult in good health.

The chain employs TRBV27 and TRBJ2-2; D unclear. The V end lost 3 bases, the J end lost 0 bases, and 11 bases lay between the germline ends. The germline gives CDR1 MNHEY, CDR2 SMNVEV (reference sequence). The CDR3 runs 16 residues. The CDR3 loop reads CASSFVAGANTGELFF. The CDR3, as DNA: TGTGCCAGCAGTTTTGTGGCAGGTGCGAACACCGGGGAGCTGTTTTTT.

CDR3 bases: TGTGCCAGCACTGCGGACAGGAGCGATCAGCCCCAGCATTTT. Protein sequence: CASTADRSDQPQHF. The J gene is TRBJ1-5, the V gene TRBV6-5; 7 bases line up with TRBD1. The CDR3 has 14 residues. Germline V gene data show CDR1 as MNHEY and CDR2 as SVGAGI. The trim removed 7 bases at V and 5 bases at J, leaving 8 bases unmatched.

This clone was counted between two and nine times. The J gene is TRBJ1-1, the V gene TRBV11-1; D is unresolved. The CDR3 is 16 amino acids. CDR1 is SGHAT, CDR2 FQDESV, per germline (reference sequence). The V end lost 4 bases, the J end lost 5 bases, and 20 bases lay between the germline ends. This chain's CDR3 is CASSSGLRDRGTEAFF. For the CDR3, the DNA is TGTGCCAGCAGCTCGGGCCTTAGGGATCGTGGTACTGAAGCTTTCTTT.

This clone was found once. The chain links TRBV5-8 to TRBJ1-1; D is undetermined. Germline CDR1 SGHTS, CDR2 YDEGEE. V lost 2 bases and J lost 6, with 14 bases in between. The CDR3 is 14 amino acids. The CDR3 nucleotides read TGTGCCAGCAGCTTCCGCGCTCGACTATCTGAAGCTTTCTTT. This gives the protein CASSFRARLSEAFF.

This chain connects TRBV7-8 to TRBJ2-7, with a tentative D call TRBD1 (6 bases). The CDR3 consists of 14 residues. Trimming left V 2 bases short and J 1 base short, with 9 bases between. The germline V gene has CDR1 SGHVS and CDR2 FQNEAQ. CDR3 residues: CASSLTQGSYEQYF. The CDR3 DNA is TGTGCCAGCAGCTTAACACAGGGATCCTACGAGCAGTACTTC.

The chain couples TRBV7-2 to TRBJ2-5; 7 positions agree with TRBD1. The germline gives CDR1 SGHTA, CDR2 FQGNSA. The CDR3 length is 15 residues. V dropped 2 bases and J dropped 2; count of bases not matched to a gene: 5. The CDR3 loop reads CASSLRQGRQETQYF. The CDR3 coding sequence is TGTGCCAGCAGCTTACGACAGGGCAGACAAGAGACCCAGTACTTC.

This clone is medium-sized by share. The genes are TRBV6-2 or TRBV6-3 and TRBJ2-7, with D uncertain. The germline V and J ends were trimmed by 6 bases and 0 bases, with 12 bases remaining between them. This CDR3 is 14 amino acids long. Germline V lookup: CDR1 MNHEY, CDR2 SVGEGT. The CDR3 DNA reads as TGTGCCAGCAGCCCCGACGAAAGCTCCTACGAGCAGTACTTC. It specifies CASSPDESSYEQYF.

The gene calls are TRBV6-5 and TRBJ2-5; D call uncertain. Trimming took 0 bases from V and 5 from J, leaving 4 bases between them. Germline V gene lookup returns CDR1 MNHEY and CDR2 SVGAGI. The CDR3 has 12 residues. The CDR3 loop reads CASSYSTETQYF. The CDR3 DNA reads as TGTGCCAGCAGTTACTCGACGGAGACCCAGTACTTC.

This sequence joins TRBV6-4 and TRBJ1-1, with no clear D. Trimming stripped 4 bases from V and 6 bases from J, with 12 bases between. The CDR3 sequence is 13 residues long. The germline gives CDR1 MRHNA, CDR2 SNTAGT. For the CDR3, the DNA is TGTGCCAGCAGTGCCGACCCCCTTTCTGAAGCTTTCTTT. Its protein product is CASSADPLSEAFF.

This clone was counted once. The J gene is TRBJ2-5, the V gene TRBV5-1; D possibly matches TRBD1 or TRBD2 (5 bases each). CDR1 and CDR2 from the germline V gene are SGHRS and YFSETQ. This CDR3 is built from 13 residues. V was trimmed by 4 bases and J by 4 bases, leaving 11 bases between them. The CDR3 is CASSPPGRETQYF. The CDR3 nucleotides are TGCGCCAGCAGCCCACCGGGACGAGAGACCCAGTACTTC.

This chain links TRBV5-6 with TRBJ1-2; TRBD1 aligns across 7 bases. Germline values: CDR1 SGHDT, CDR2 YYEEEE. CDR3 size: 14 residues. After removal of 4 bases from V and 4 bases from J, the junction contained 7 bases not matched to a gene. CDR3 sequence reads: CASSTTGRGYGYTF. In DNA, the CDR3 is TGTGCCAGCAGCACGACAGGGAGAGGCTATGGCTACACCTTC.

For the CDR3, the DNA is TGTGCCAGCAGCCAAGAAGCCGGCCCGCTCGACAATGAGCAGTTCTTC. It codes for CASSQEAGPLDNEQFF. The chain links TRBV3-1 (or the pseudogene TRBV3-2) to TRBJ2-1; D is ambiguous. Looked up from germline, CDR1 is LGHDT and CDR2 is YNNKEL (reference sequence). The CDR3 has 16 residues. Between the trimmed V and J ends, which lost 0 bases and 5 bases, there was a span of 14 bases.

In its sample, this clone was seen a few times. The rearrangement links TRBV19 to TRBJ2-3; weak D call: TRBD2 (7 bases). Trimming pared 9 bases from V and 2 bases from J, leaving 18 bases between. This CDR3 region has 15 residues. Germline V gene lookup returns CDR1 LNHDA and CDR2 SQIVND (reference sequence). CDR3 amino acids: CASHSPAGHTDTQYF. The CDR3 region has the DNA TGTGCCAGCCATTCCCCAGCGGGACACACAGATACGCAGTATTTT.

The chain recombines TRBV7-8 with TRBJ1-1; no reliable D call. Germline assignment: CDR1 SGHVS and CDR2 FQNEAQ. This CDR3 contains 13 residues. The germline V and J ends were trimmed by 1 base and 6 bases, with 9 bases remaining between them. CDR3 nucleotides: TGTGCCAGCAGCTTAGGAAGGGCGGCTGAAGCTTTCTTT. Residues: CASSLGRAAEAFF.

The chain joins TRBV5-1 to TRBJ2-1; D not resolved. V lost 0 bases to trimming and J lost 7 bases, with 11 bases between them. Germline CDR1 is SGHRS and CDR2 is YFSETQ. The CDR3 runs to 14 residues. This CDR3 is CASSLENFKNEQFF. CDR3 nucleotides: TGCGCCAGCAGCTTGGAAAACTTCAAAAATGAGCAGTTCTTC.

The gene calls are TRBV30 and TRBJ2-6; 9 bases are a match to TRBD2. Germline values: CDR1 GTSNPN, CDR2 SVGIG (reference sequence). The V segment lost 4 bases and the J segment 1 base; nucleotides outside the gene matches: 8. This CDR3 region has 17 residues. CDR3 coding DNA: TGTGCCTGGACTGGCCGCGGGGGGGCTTCTGGGGCCAACGTCCTGACTTTC. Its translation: CAWTGRGGASGANVLTF.

The CDR3 DNA reads as TGTGCCAGCAGCTTAGATGGACAGGGTGGGGGTCCTCAGCCCCAGCATTTT. Its translation is CASSLDGQGGGPQPQHF. This rearrangement joins TRBV11-2 to TRBJ1-5; 8 bases map to TRBD1. V shed 0 bases and J 6 bases; nucleotides not matched to a gene: 10. Germline V gene lookup returns CDR1 SGHAT and CDR2 FQNNGV. This CDR3 contains 17 residues.

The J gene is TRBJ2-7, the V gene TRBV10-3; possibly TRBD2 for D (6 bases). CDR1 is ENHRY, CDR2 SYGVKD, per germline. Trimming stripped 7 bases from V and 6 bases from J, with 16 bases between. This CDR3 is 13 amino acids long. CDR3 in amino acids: CAITPVKEGEQYF. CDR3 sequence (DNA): TGTGCCATCACCCCCGTTAAGGAGGGCGAGCAGTACTTC.

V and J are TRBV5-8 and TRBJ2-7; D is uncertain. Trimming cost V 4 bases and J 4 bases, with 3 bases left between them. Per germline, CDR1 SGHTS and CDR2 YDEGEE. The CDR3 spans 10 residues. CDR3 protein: CASSHYEQYF. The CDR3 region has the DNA TGTGCCAGCAGCCATTACGAGCAGTACTTC.

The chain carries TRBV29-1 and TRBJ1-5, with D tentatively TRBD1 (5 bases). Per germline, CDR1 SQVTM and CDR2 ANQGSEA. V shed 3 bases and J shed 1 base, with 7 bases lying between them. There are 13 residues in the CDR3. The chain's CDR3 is CSVDEGSNQPQHF. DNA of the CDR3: TGCAGCGTTGATGAGGGGAGCAATCAGCCCCAGCATTTT.

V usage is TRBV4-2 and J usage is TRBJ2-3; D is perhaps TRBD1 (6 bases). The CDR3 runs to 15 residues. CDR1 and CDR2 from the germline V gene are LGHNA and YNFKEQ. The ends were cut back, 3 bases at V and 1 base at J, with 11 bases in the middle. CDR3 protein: CASSQRAGGTDTQYF. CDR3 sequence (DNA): TGTGCCAGCAGCCAGAGAGCAGGGGGCACAGATACGCAGTATTTT.

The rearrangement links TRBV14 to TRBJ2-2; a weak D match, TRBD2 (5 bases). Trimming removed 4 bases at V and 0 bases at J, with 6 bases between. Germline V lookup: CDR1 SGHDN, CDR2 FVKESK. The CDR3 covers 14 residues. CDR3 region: CASSPGTNTGELFF. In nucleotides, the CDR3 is TGTGCCAGCAGCCCCGGGACGAACACCGGGGAGCTGTTTTTT.